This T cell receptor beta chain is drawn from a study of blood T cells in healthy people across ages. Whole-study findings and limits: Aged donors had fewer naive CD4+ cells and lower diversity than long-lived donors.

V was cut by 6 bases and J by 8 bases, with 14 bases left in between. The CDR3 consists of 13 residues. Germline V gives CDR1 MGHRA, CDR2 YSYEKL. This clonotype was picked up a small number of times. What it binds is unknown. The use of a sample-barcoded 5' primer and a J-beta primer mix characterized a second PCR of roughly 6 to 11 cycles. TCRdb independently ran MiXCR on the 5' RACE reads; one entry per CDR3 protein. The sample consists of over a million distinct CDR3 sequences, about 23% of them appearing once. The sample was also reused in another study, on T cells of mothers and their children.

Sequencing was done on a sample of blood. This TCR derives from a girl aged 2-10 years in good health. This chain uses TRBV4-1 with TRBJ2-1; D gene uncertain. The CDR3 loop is CASRGLERDEQFF. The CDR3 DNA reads TGCGCCAGCAGGGGTCTCGAACGGGATGAGCAGTTCTTC.